This TCR beta chain was observed in a study of T-cell reconstitution after alpha-beta-depleted transplantation in children. This clonotype was observed a few times. Preparation of the TCRbeta library was carried out with unique molecular identifiers. From the PCR reads, TCRdb called clonotypes with MiXCR, one entry per CDR3 protein. The data contain a few hundred thousand distinct CDR3 sequences, 9.5% to 10% of them seen just once; the ten biggest clones take up around 9.1%. Unmatched junction bases numbered 7, after V lost 5 bases and J lost 1 base. CDR1 is MNHNS and CDR2 is SASEGT in the germline V gene. This CDR3 contains 16 residues.

The origin of this receptor is a human donor who donated a stem cell graft to a child with SCID. The V and J genes are TRBV6-1 and TRBJ2-2, with TRBD2 identical over 7 bases. Here the sequenced sample was PBMCs from the stem cell graft donor, taken from the stem cell graft. The CDR3 is CASSPYGGGNTGELFF. CDR3 nucleotide sequence: TGTGCCAGCAGTCCCTACGGCGGGGGGAACACCGGGGAGCTGTTTTTT.